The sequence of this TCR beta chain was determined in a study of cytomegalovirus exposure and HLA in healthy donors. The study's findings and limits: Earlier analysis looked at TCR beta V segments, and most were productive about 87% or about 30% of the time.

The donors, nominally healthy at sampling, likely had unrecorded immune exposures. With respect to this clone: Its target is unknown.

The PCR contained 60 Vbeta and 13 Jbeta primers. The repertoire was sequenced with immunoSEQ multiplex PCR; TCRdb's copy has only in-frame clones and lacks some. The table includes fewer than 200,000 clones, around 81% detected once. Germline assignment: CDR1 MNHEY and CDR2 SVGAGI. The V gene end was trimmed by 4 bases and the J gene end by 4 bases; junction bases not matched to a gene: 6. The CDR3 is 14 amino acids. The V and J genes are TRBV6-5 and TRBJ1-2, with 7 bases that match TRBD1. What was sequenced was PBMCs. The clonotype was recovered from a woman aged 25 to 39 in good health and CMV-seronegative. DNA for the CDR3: TGTGCCAGCAGTTCCACAGGACAGGCCTATGGCTACACCTTC. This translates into CASSSTGQAYGYTF.